These 23 T cell receptor beta chains originate from one sample sequenced in a study of blood T cell repertoires in COVID-19. Clones were read by immunoSEQ multiplex PCR, and TCRdb kept only the in-frame ones, dropping some. The sample lists tens of thousands of clones, 88% occurring once. Sequencing input: peripheral blood. The receptors were sampled from a human donor in a cohort sampled during active COVID-19.

The chain recombines TRBV19 with TRBJ2-5, with 7 bases matching TRBD1. The CDR3 covers 17 residues. Germline assignment: CDR1 LNHDA and CDR2 SQIVND (reference sequence). Losses at the gene ends were 4 bases for V and 0 bases for J; bases not matched to a gene: 11. The CDR3 loop reads CASSRPFRQGDQETQYF. CDR3 DNA sequence: TGTGCCAGTAGTAGGCCCTTCCGACAGGGCGACCAAGAGACCCAGTACTTC.

The CDR3 loop is CSAKAGGPEEQYF. The CDR3 DNA follows: TGCAGCGCGAAGGCGGGGGGGCCGGAAGAGCAGTACTTC. The rearrangement joins TRBV29-1 to TRBJ2-7, with 9 bases lining up with TRBD2. The germline CDR1 and CDR2 sequences are SQVTM and ANQGSEA. The V and J ends lost 7 bases and 7 bases, in that order; junction bases with no gene match: 11. The CDR3 extends over 13 amino acids.

V and J are TRBV30 and TRBJ1-5; 9 bases are shared with TRBD1. Germline CDR1 GTSNPN, CDR2 SVGIG (reference sequence). J was trimmed by 4 bases and V by 0 bases; bases with no gene match: 4. The CDR3 loop spans 15 amino acids. Written as DNA, the CDR3 is TGTGCCTGGAGTGTACAGACAGGGGGGAATCAGCCCCAGCATTTT. Protein: CAWSVQTGGNQPQHF.

The V call is TRBV19, the J call TRBJ2-2; TRBD1 matches 9 bases. The germline V gene has CDR1 LNHDA and CDR2 SQIVND (reference sequence). With V trimmed by 2 bases and J by 1 base, 2 bases remained unmatched. CDR3 length: 16 residues. CDR3 sequence: CASSIMGQGNTGELFF. DNA for the CDR3: TGTGCCAGTAGTATAATGGGACAGGGGAACACCGGGGAGCTGTTTTTT.

The V and J genes are TRBV19 and TRBJ2-5; D unclear. V gave up 0 bases and J gave up 4 bases, with 9 bases separating them. CDR3 length equals 14 residues. Per the germline V gene, CDR1 is LNHDA and CDR2 is SQIVND (reference sequence). In DNA, the CDR3 is TGTGCCAGTAGTATAGATCGAAGGAGAGAGACCCAGTACTTC. Translating gives CASSIDRRRETQYF.

The chain recombines TRBV25-1 with TRBJ2-7; D possibly corresponds to TRBD1 (5 bases). The CDR3 is made up of 12 amino acids. V lost 2 bases and J 3 bases, leaving 5 bases between the germline ends. Germline V gene lookup returns CDR1 MGHDK and CDR2 SYGVNS. DNA of the CDR3: TGTGCCAGCAGTGAACAGGGCTACGAGCAGTACTTC. This encodes CASSEQGYEQYF.

The chain is built from TRBV6-5 and TRBJ1-5; tentative D call: TRBD1 (5 bases). The CDR3 length is 15 residues. The V and J ends lost 4 bases and 6 bases respectively, with 16 bases between them. CDR1 is MNHEY, CDR2 SVGAGI, per germline. The chain's CDR3 is CASSWDGTVGQPQHF. In DNA, the CDR3 is TGTGCCAGCAGTTGGGACGGGACTGTAGGTCAGCCCCAGCATTTT.

The rearrangement links TRBV7-9 to TRBJ2-1; 7 bases fit TRBD1. The CDR3 runs 17 residues. V shed 0 bases and J 4 bases; nucleotides not matched to a gene: 9. Per the germline V gene, CDR1 is SEHNR and CDR2 is FQNEAQ (reference sequence). The DNA for the CDR3 is TGTGCCAGCAGCTTAGCGGTGGGGACAGACACTTACAATGAGCAGTTCTTC. Its translation: CASSLAVGTDTYNEQFF.

The rearrangement uses TRBV19 and TRBJ2-5; D is ambiguous. V lost 3 bases and J 5 bases, leaving 4 bases between the germline ends. Looked up from germline, CDR1 is LNHDA and CDR2 is SQIVND (reference sequence). The CDR3 is made up of 11 amino acids. The CDR3 here is CASSMSETQYF. The CDR3 nucleotides are TGTGCCAGTAGTATGTCGGAGACCCAGTACTTC.

For this clone: The sample holds other DNA sequences that translate to the same CDR3. CDR3 in amino acids: CASSLDMDTQYF. Here the CDR3 DNA reads TGCGCCAGCAGTCTGGACATGGATACGCAGTATTTT. The rearrangement uses TRBV5-1 and TRBJ2-3; a weak D match, TRBD1 (5 bases). Trimming pared 5 bases from V and 6 bases from J, leaving 10 bases between. The CDR3 is made up of 12 amino acids. CDR1 and CDR2 (germline): SGHRS, YFSETQ.

The gene calls are TRBV3-1 (or the pseudogene TRBV3-2) and TRBJ2-5; D ambiguous. Germline CDR1 reads LGHDT; CDR2 reads YNNKEL (reference sequence). Trimming left V 0 bases short and J 4 bases short, with 6 bases between. CDR3 length equals 13 residues. The CDR3 region is CASSQDFGETQYF. CDR3 nucleotides: TGTGCCAGCAGCCAAGATTTCGGAGAGACCCAGTACTTC.

This clone has only one observation. The chain joins TRBV5-1 to TRBJ2-5; TRBD1 agrees at 9 bases. With V trimmed by 0 bases and J by 5 bases, 5 bases remained unmatched. The CDR3 runs to 15 residues. Germline CDR1 is SGHRS and CDR2 is YFSETQ. CDR3 residues: CASSLEQGAQETQYF. CDR3 nucleotides: TGCGCCAGCAGCTTGGAACAGGGGGCTCAGGAGACCCAGTACTTC.

CDR3 nucleotides: TGTGCCAGCAGTGAATCGGGGGGGGCAGGGGAGACCCAGTACTTC. Translated, it gives CASSESGGAGETQYF. V usage is TRBV25-1 and J usage is TRBJ2-5; 8 nucleotides match TRBD2. CDR1 and CDR2 from the germline V gene are MGHDK and SYGVNS. J gave up 5 bases and V 1 base, and 6 bases lay outside the gene matches. This CDR3 region has 15 residues.

This chain uses TRBV2 with TRBJ2-2; D is undetermined. V was cut by 2 bases and J by 0 bases, with 10 bases left in between. The CDR3 contains 16 residues. The germline V gene has CDR1 SNHLY and CDR2 FYNNEI. Written as DNA, the CDR3 is TGTGCCAGCAGTGAATTTTCCAGCGCGAACACCGGGGAGCTGTTTTTT. Translating it yields CASSEFSSANTGELFF.

The sample holds a few counts of this clone. This chain links TRBV18 with TRBJ2-3; the D gene is possibly TRBD2 (6 bases). The CDR3 contains 16 residues. Trimming took 3 bases from V and 0 from J, leaving 13 bases between them. The V gene's germline CDR1 is KGHSH and CDR2 LQKENI. This chain's CDR3 is CASSPTRDSSTDTQYF. CDR3 bases: TGTGCCAGCTCACCGACCAGGGACTCAAGCACAGATACGCAGTATTTT.

This sequence joins TRBV12-3 or TRBV12-4 and TRBJ1-6; D perhaps matches TRBD1 (5 bases). Trimming pared 6 bases from V and 8 bases from J, leaving 8 bases between. The CDR3 contains 12 residues. DNA for the CDR3: TGTGCCAGCAGGGGGGGGGATTCACCCCTCCACTTT. Translation: CASRGGDSPLHF.

The chain recombines TRBV7-6 with TRBJ2-5; TRBD2 agrees at 7 bases. Germline trimming cut 5 bases from V and 9 bases from J; bases unmatched to any gene: 12. Germline V gene sequence: CDR1 SGHVS, CDR2 FNYEAQ. CDR3 length: 14 residues. CDR3 amino acids: CASSLTSAGGAQYF. The CDR3 region has the DNA TGTGCCAGCAGCCTTACTAGCGCAGGCGGGGCCCAGTACTTC.

The CDR3 bases are TGTGCCAGCAGTCCCCTCTCCGGGACTAGCGGGATTCATGAGCAGTTCTTC. Its protein product is CASSPLSGTSGIHEQFF. This rearrangement joins TRBV6-4 to TRBJ2-1; 13 bases align to TRBD2. The V gene's germline CDR1 is MRHNA and CDR2 SNTAGT. The CDR3 spans 17 residues. The trim removed 5 bases at V and 8 bases at J, leaving 12 bases unmatched.

This chain connects TRBV4-3 to TRBJ1-4; D not certain. The V gene lost 5 bases and the J gene lost 10 bases, with 11 bases spanning the gap. Germline V CDR1 and CDR2: LGHNA, YSLEER. This CDR3 region has 12 residues. DNA for the CDR3: TGCGCCAGCAGCTCCTATGTCGGAAAACTGTTTTTT. Translated: CASSSYVGKLFF.

The chain employs TRBV4-3 and TRBJ1-4; 9 bases agree with TRBD1. The CDR3 consists of 17 residues. Per germline, CDR1 LGHNA and CDR2 YSLEER. The V segment lost 2 bases and the J segment 8 bases; nucleotides outside the gene matches: 12. The CDR3 DNA follows: TGCGCCAGCAGCCAAAATAAGATAGGGACAGGGAGGGAAAAACTGTTTTTT. This translates into CASSQNKIGTGREKLFF.

This clone was detected a few times. The chain has TRBV5-1 and TRBJ1-1; 7 bases map to TRBD1. Losses at the gene ends were 3 bases for V and 3 bases for J; bases not matched to a gene: 8. Germline lookup yields CDR1 SGHRS and CDR2 YFSETQ. The CDR3 has 15 amino acids. The CDR3 loop reads CASSSTGVGDTEAFF. DNA of the CDR3: TGCGCCAGCAGCTCCACAGGGGTAGGGGACACTGAAGCTTTCTTT. The whole variable domain, filled in from reference TRBV5-1 and TRBJ1-1, reads KAGVTQTPRYLIKTRGQQVTLSCSPISGHRSVSWYQQTPGQGLQFLFEYFSETQRNKGNFPGRFSGRQFSNSRSEMNVSTLELGDSALYLCASSSTGVGDTEAFFGQGTRLTVV.

As regards this clone: One end of the junction varies from germline; a read error may be responsible. V is TRBV12-3 or TRBV12-4 and J is TRBJ1-3; TRBD1 agrees at 7 bases. The length of the CDR3 is 13 residues. The CDR3 spells CASSIRQGITIYF. CDR3 DNA sequence: TGTGCCAGCAGTATAAGACAGGGAATCACCATATATTTT.

This clone was observed a single time. This chain uses TRBV19 with TRBJ2-2; D is possibly TRBD2 (5 bases). The V and J ends lost 6 bases and 2 bases respectively, with 10 bases between them. Germline-derived CDR1 and CDR2 are LNHDA and SQIVND (reference sequence). CDR3 length equals 14 residues. This CDR3 is CASSWTGNTGELFF. CDR3 coding DNA: TGTGCCAGTAGCTGGACTGGTAACACCGGGGAGCTGTTTTTT.